This TCR beta chain was obtained from a study of blood T cell repertoires in COVID-19. Trimming left V 4 bases short and J 5 bases short, with 15 bases between. This CDR3 comprises 15 residues. Germline CDR1 SGHNT, CDR2 YENEEA. The repertoire was sequenced with immunoSEQ multiplex PCR; TCRdb's copy has only in-frame clones and lacks some. In the table there are roughly 200,000 clones, more than 75% of which are singletons. The sample consisted of peripheral blood. The origin of this receptor is a man in his sixties who had recovered from COVID-19. The chain combines TRBV11-3 with TRBJ2-1, with D perhaps matching TRBD2 (5 bases). CDR3 DNA sequence: TGTGCCAGCAGCTCGGCGGGTCAGAGGAACAATGAGCAGTTCTTC. Protein sequence: CASSSAGQRNNEQFF.